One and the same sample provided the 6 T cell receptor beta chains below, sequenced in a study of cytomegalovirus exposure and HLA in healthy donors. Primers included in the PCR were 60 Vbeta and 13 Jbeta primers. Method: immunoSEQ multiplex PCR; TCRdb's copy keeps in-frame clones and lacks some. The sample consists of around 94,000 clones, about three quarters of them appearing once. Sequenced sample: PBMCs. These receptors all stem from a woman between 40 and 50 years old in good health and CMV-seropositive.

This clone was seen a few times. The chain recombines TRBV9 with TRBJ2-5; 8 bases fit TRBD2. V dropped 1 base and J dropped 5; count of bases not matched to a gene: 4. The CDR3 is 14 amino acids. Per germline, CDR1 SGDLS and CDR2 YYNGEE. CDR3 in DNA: TGTGCCAGCAGCGTAACTGGGACTAGGGAGACCCAGTACTTC. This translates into CASSVTGTRETQYF.

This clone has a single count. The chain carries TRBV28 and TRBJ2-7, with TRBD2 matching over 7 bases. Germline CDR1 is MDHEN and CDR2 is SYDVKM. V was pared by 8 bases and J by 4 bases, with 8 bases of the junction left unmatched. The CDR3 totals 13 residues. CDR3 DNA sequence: TGTGCCAGCTCAAGGGGCGGGAGATACGAGCAGTACTTC. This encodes CASSRGGRYEQYF.

CDR3 residues: CASSFRLAGGNEQFF. The CDR3 bases are TGTGCCAGCAGCTTTCGTCTAGCGGGAGGCAATGAGCAGTTCTTC. The chain has TRBV7-9 and TRBJ2-1, with 11 bases fitting TRBD2. With V trimmed by 3 bases and J by 6 bases, 4 bases remained unmatched. This CDR3 comprises 15 residues. Germline values: CDR1 SEHNR, CDR2 FQNEAQ (reference sequence).

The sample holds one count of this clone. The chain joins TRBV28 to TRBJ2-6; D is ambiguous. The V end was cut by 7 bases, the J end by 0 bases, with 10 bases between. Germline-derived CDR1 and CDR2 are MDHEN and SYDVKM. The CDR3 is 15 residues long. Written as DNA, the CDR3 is TGTGCCAGCATGGAGCGCGTCTCTGGGGCCAACGTCCTGACTTTC. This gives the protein CASMERVSGANVLTF.

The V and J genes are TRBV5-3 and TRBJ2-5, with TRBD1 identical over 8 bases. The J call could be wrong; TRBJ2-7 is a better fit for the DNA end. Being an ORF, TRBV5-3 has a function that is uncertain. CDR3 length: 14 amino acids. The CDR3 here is CARSLWGQDTEQYF. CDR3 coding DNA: TGTGCCAGAAGCTTGTGGGGACAGGATACCGAGCAGTACTTC.

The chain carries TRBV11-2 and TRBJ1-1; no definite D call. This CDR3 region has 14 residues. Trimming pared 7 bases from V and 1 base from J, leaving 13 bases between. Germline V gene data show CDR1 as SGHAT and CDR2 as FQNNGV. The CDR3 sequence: CASNEPPGNTEAFF. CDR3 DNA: TGTGCCAGCAACGAACCCCCAGGGAACACTGAAGCTTTCTTT. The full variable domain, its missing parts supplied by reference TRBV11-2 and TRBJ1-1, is EAGVAQSPRYKIIEKRQSVAFWCNPISGHATLYWYQQILGQGPKLLIQFQNNGVVDDSQLPKDRFSAERLKGVDSTLKIQPAKLEDSAVYLCASNEPPGNTEAFFGQGTRLTVV.